This TCR beta chain was sequenced in a study of blood T cell repertoires in COVID-19 (dated by TCRdb to the early 2020s). A note on the overall study: Collaborator samples came from the United States, Italy and Spain and covered acute and convalescent phases of COVID-19. The prospective study material was composed of cDNA or gDNA derived from T cells, B-cell-depleted T cells, or PBMCs. Subjects who had been exposed to COVID-19, were actively infected with it, or had recovered from it provided the deeply sampled blood TCRbeta repertoires that made up the dataset. A freely available public database, intended as a resource for researchers studying the immune response to SARS-CoV-2, is where the repertoires were released. Samples came from the ongoing ImmuneRACE study (first 160 participants) plus 1,254 subjects from 6 global collaborators. The sample metadata nearly always contained a de-identified subject ID, COVID-19 status, age in years and sex. HLA class I and class II types, where available, came from metadata supplied by the sample provider rather than from assay-based typing. Broad study findings and their caveats: Clinical and demographic metadata were provided uncurated, with the amount varying by source and participant.

Enrolling through a virtual design, the prospective study's participants ranged in age from roughly 18 to 90 years and lived across roughly 24 United States geographic areas. To assign participants to cohorts, the prospective study relied on clinical history that participants themselves reported in a screening survey and a study questionnaire. For ImmuneRACE Cohort 3, a participant was defined as recovered based on two consecutive negative NP/OP PCR tests, clearance by a healthcare professional, or resolution of symptoms. Each participant in the prospective study had whole blood, serum and a nasopharyngeal or oropharyngeal swab collected by mobile phlebotomists. Over an approximately two-month period, participants in the prospective study had the option of providing additional blood draws and questionnaires. Before DNA extraction, prospective study blood samples were shipped either frozen or at room temperature.

This clone turned up a few times. There is no known antigen for this receptor. The record has no base qualities; no much larger clone is one base away. TCRbeta CDR3 regions were amplified from genomic DNA using the immunoSEQ Assay, a bias-controlled multiplex PCR. As for the authors' bioinformatics: The number of nucleated cells in each sample was estimated from the amplification of reference gene primers within the assay. To quantify the absolute abundance of each unique TCRbeta CDR3 rearrangement, sequence reads were collapsed and filtered. For each sample, productive Simpson clonality was calculated as the square root of Simpson's diversity index across productive rearrangements. Imported from immuneACCESS, the table was reduced by TCRdb to in-frame sequences with V and J called. These copies leave out some clones; in studies compared against another copy, an unresolved V gene accounts for under half, and the cause of the remainder is not known. V, J and clone size are taken as reported in that table, and D and trimming were inferred from the DNA itself. The sample table holds around 300,000 clones, of which about nine tenths were seen once. Less than 2% of the sample is taken by the ten largest.

The CDR3 runs 15 residues from the cysteine to the phenylalanine. This entry keeps only the CDR3 DNA: 45 bases, framed from base 1. CDR1 SGDLS and CDR2 YYNGEE are derived from the germline V gene. Germline trimming amounts to 0 bases on V and 5 bases on J, with 5 as the count of junction bases outside the gene matches. The chain was built from TRBV9 and TRBJ2-3; 8 middle bases align to TRBD2. Material for sequencing was PBMCs or T cells enriched from blood (not recorded which). The TCR comes from a woman aged 60-70 years who had recovered from COVID-19. The CDR3 corresponds to CASSVAGGLGDTQYF. The nucleotide sequence is TGTGCCAGCAGCGTAGCGGGGGGGCTGGGAGATACGCAGTATTTT. With all but the CDR3 taken from the reference TRBV9 and TRBJ2-3 genes, the full variable domain is: DSGVTQTPKHLITATGQRVTLRCSPRSGDLSVYWYQQSLDQGLQFLIQYYNGEERAKGNILERFSAQQFPDLHSELNLSSLELGDSALYFCASSVAGGLGDTQYFGPGTRLTVL.